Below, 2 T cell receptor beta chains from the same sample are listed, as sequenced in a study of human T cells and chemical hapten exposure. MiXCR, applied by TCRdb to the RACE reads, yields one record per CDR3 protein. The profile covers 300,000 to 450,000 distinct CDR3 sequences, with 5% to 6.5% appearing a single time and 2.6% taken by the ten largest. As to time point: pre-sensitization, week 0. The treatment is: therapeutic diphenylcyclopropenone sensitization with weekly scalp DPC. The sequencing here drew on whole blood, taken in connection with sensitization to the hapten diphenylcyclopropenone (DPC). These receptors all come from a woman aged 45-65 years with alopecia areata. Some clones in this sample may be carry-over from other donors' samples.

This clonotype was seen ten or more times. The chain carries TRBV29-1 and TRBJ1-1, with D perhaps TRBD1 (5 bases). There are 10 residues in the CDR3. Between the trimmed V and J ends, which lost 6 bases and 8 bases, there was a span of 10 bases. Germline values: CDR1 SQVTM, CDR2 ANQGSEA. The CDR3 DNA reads TGCAGCGTGGGGGGGTTAGAAGCTTTCTTT. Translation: CSVGGLEAFF.

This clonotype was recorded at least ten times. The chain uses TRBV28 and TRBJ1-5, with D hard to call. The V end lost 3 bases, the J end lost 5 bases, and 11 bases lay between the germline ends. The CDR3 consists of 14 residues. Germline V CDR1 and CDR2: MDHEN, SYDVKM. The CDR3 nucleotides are TGTGCCAGCAGTTTGCCCGGGCGCGATCAGCCCCAGCATTTT. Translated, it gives CASSLPGRDQPQHF. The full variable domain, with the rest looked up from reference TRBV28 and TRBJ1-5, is DVKVTQSSRYLVKRTGEKVFLECVQDMDHENMFWYRQDPGLGLRLIYFSYDVKMKEKGDIPEGYSVSREKKERFSLILESASTNQTSMYLCASSLPGRDQPQHFGDGTRLSIL.